This T cell receptor beta chain was captured by sequencing in a study of tumor-infiltrating lymphocytes in primary liver carcinoma. Synthesis of TCR beta cDNA was carried out from 450 to 650 ng total RNA with a constant-region primer. Employing slightly modified ARM-PCR, three nested multiplex PCR rounds were run, and these gave rise to the TCR beta libraries. It was with TRBV1-TRBV30 forward primers and a C-beta reverse primer that the first two PCR rounds were run, at roughly 10 cycles each. MiXCR, applied by TCRdb to the multiplex PCR reads, yields one record per CDR3 protein. This sample yields just under 45,000 distinct CDR3 sequences, of which approximately 70% are seen a single time; 15% to 20% belongs to the top ten. Taking about 20-31 mg of unsorted bulk tissue, the authors co-extracted RNA and DNA. Patients underwent surgical resection for primary liver carcinoma. The CDR3 is 12 residues long. V trimming: 11 bases; J trimming: 7 bases; junction bases outside the gene matches: 9. Germline lookup yields CDR1 KGHDR and CDR2 SFDVKD.

This receptor was taken from a man between 35 and 55 years old with primary liver carcinoma and hepatitis B virus infection. Sequencing used liver tumor tissue from sampling region 2. Subset of the sample: tumor region T2, inferior pole. The rearrangement joins TRBV24-1 to TRBJ1-1; 7 bases are shared with TRBD1. Here the CDR3 DNA reads TGTGCCAGCATTGGGGACAGTAATGAAGCTTTCTTT. Amino acid sequence: CASIGDSNEAFF.